This entry lists 7 T cell receptor beta chains sequenced from one sample in a study of T cells in Graves' hyperthyroidism and ophthalmopathy. Authors of the study amplified TCR beta CDR3 regions from RNA transcripts. Researchers ran a first-round RT-PCR on the TCR CDR3 using the HTBI primer set. TCRdb passed the multiplex PCR reads through MiXCR, listing each CDR3 protein once. The data hold under 400,000 distinct CDR3 sequences, with roughly 25% observed a single time. Material: blood. The receptors shown here come from a man aged 50 or older with Graves' hyperthyroidism.

The chain carries TRBV20-1 and TRBJ2-1; TRBD2 matches 11 bases. V gave up 0 bases and J gave up 4 bases; unmatched junction bases: 2. CDR1 is DFQATT, CDR2 SNEGSKA, per germline (reference sequence). The CDR3 is 15 amino acids. CDR3 coding DNA: TGCAGTGCTAGAGAGACTAGCGGGGAGTACAATGAGCAGTTCTTC. It specifies CSARETSGEYNEQFF.

This clonotype was detected only a few times. The chain carries TRBV11-2 and TRBJ1-3, with D uncertain. V was pared by 3 bases and J by 0 bases, with 12 bases between. The CDR3 has 16 residues. Per the germline V gene, CDR1 is SGHAT and CDR2 is FQNNGV. The DNA for the CDR3 is TGTGCCAGCAGCTTCGGGCAAATGAGCTCTGGAAACACCATATATTTT. Translating it yields CASSFGQMSSGNTIYF.

The sample holds many counts of this clonotype. The chain has TRBV11-2 and TRBJ2-7; the D is unclear. V lost 2 bases to trimming and J lost 2 bases, with 13 bases between them. The CDR3 extends over 15 amino acids. Germline assignment: CDR1 SGHAT and CDR2 FQNNGV. The CDR3 reads CASSLWGTHPYEQYF. The CDR3 DNA sequence: TGTGCCAGCAGCTTATGGGGAACCCACCCCTACGAGCAGTACTTC.

This clonotype was seen a handful of times. V usage is TRBV5-5 and J usage is TRBJ1-2; 7 bases line up with TRBD1. V lost 4 bases to trimming and J lost 2 bases; unmatched junction nucleotides: 8. This CDR3 region has 15 residues. The germline gives CDR1 SGHKS, CDR2 YYEKEE (reference sequence). The CDR3 loop is CASSPAGTVNYGYTF. CDR3 nucleotide sequence: TGTGCCAGCAGCCCTGCCGGGACAGTCAACTATGGCTACACCTTC.

This chain uses TRBV6-2 or TRBV6-3 with TRBJ1-2, with 8 bases that match TRBD1. Germline CDR1 MNHEY, CDR2 SVGEGT. The V segment lost 8 bases and the J segment 2 bases; nucleotides outside the gene matches: 7. CDR3 size: 14 residues. CDR3 in DNA: TGTGCCAGCCTCCGGGACAGGATCAACTATGGCTACACCTTC. It codes for CASLRDRINYGYTF.

In its sample, this clonotype was seen a few times. This sequence joins TRBV7-8 and TRBJ1-1; D remains ambiguous. The CDR3 runs 13 residues. Trimming left V 0 bases short and J 3 bases short, with 5 bases between. CDR1 is SGHVS, CDR2 FQNEAQ, per germline. The CDR3 coding sequence is TGTGCCAGCAGCTTAGCTTCGTACACTGAAGCTTTCTTT. This codes for CASSLASYTEAFF.

This clonotype was detected a few times. This chain uses TRBV6-1 with TRBJ1-2, with D perhaps TRBD1 (5 bases). This CDR3 comprises 16 residues. Between the trimmed V and J ends, which lost 2 bases and 5 bases, there was a span of 18 bases. Germline assignment: CDR1 MNHNS and CDR2 SASEGT. The CDR3 coding sequence is TGTGCCAGCAGTGAACGGGACCCCTCTATACTGTATGGCTACACCTTC. It translates to CASSERDPSILYGYTF.